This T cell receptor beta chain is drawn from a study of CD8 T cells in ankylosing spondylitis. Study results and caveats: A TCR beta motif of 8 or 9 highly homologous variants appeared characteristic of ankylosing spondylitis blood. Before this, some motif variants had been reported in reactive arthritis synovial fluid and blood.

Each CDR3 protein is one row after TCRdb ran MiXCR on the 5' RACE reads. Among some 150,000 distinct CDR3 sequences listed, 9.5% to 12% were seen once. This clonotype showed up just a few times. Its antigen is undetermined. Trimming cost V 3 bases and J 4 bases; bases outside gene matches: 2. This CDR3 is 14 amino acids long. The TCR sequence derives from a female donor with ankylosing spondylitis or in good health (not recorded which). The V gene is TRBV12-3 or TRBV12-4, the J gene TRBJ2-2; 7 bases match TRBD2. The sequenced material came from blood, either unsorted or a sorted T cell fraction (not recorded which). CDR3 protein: CASSFGGITGELFF. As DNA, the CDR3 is TGTGCCAGCAGTTTCGGGGGGATCACCGGGGAGCTGTTTTTT.